These T cell receptor beta chains were read from a single sample in a study of graft-versus-host responses after intestinal transplantation. Repertoires were generated with immunoSEQ multiplex PCR, while TCRdb's copy carries only in-frame clones and drops some. In the table there are roughly 50,000 clones, about 90% of which are singletons. Sequencing was performed on PBMCs, taken approximately 97 weeks after intestinal transplant. The receptors originated from a human patient who received an intestinal transplant, so some T cells may come from the graft donor. The CDR3 runs from the conserved cysteine through the conserved F or W. A D gene is named only where the DNA matches it firmly. Part of the rows lack a size; the others show once, few, many or a class for expanded clones.

J,V,D,size,DNA,CDR3
TRBJ2-1,TRBV7-9,TRBD2,.,TGTGCCAGCAGCTCGCCCGGGCGGACTAGCGGGGGGGCTGGGGAGCAGTTCTTC,CASSSPGRTSGGAGEQFF
TRBJ2-5,TRBV7-2,TRBD2,.,TGTGCCAGCAGCTTAGTGGGGGGGGAAGAGACCCAGTACTTC,CASSLVGGEETQYF
TRBJ2-3,TRBV5-1,TRBD2,.,TGCGCCAGCAGCTTGGTTAGCGGGGCCAGCACAGATACGCAGTATTTT,CASSLVSGASTDTQYF
TRBJ2-1,TRBV7-9,.,.,TGTGCCTGCGTCGGGGACCGCACCTACAATGAGCAGTTCTTC,CACVGDRTYNEQFF
TRBJ2-3,TRBV5-8,.,.,TGTGCCAGCAGCTTGTTCCGAGGAGATGGAGATACGCAGTATTTT,CASSLFRGDGDTQYF
TRBJ2-1,TRBV2,.,.,TGTGCCAGCAGTGAAGCAGGGAATGAGCAGTTCTTC,CASSEAGNEQFF
TRBJ1-5,TRBV27,.,.,TGTGCCAGCAGTTTGACGGTAAATCAGCCCCAGCATTTT,CASSLTVNQPQHF
TRBJ2-7,TRBV30,TRBD2,.,TGTGCCTGGGGGAGGGCCGACTCCGAGCAGTACTTC,CAWGRADSEQYF
TRBJ2-1,TRBV18,.,.,TGTGCCAGCTCACCACCGGTAAGCAATGAGCAGTTCTTC,CASSPPVSNEQFF
TRBJ1-2,TRBV10-3,TRBD1,.,TGTGCCATCAGTGAATTCGCGGGACAGGGGGGAGGTGGCTACACCTTC,CAISEFAGQGGGGYTF
TRBJ2-3,TRBV27,.,.,TGTGCCAGCAGTTTTGTTAGCACAGATACGCAGTATTTT,CASSFVSTDTQYF
TRBJ1-1,TRBV6-5,.,.,TGTGCCAGCAGTTCATCGCCGGGACCTCCGAGGGGTGAAGCTTTCTTT,CASSSSPGPPRGEAFF
TRBJ2-7,TRBV27,.,once,TGTGCCAGCAGTTTTAGTGCGGGAGAGCAGTACTTC,CASSFSAGEQYF
TRBJ2-7,TRBV2,.,.,TGTGCCACAATGAAGGGATCCTACGAGCAGTACTTC,CATMKGSYEQYF
TRBJ2-6,TRBV5-1,.,.,TGCGCCAGCAGCTTGGCCGGTTCCGTCGGGGCCAACGTCCTGACTTTC,CASSLAGSVGANVLTF
TRBJ1-1,TRBV18,.,.,TGTGCCAGCTCACCACCGGCAGCAACCGGGAGATCTGAAGCTTTCTTT,CASSPPAATGRSEAFF
TRBJ1-5,TRBV9,TRBD1,.,TGTGCCAGCAGCGTAGGTGGACAGGGTCATCAGCCCCAGCATTTT,CASSVGGQGHQPQHF
TRBJ1-5,TRBV6-1,TRBD1,.,TGTGCCACCAGCACAGGGGGCCAACAGCCCCAGCATTTT,CATSTGGQQPQHF
TRBJ1-1,TRBV6-5,.,.,TGTGCCAGCAGTTACGCGAGGGTGGGGGCTGAAGCTTTCTTT,CASSYARVGAEAFF
TRBJ2-2,TRBV6-6,TRBD2,.,TGTGCCAGCAGCGGGACTAGCCCCCGTCGCGCCGGGGAGCTGTTTTTT,CASSGTSPRRAGELFF
TRBJ1-2,TRBV6-5,.,.,TGTGCCAGCAGTTACAGAGGAGCGGGGGAAAACTATGGCTACACCTTC,CASSYRGAGENYGYTF
TRBJ1-4,TRBV6-5,.,.,TGTGCCAGCAGTTTCCACAGAGCAACTAATGAAAAACTGTTTTTT,CASSFHRATNEKLFF
TRBJ1-2,TRBV7-9,.,once,TGTGCCAGCAGCTTAGGGACAGCTCTAACTGACTATGGCTACACCTTC,CASSLGTALTDYGYTF
TRBJ2-1,TRBV5-4,TRBD2,.,TGTGCCAGCAGAAAAGCGGGGTACAATGAGCAGTTCTTC,CASRKAGYNEQFF
TRBJ1-6,TRBV27,.,.,TGTGCCAGCAGTCAGGGAAATTCACCCCTCCACTTT,CASSQGNSPLHF
TRBJ1-6,TRBV4-1,.,.,TGCGCCAGCAGCCAAGGGCAGGTTAAAGACTATAATTCACCCCTCCACTTT,CASSQGQVKDYNSPLHF
TRBJ2-3,TRBV5-1,TRBD2,once,TGCGCCAGCAGCTTGGGAGCGGGGGGGACAGATACGCAGTATTTT,CASSLGAGGTDTQYF
TRBJ1-1,TRBV6-6,.,.,TGTGCCATCCAGGACAGACTGAACACTGAAGCTTTCTTT,CAIQDRLNTEAFF
TRBJ1-6,TRBV5-4,TRBD1,.,TGTGCCAGCAGCCTACCGGGACAGGAGTATTCACCCCTCCACTTT,CASSLPGQEYSPLHF
TRBJ1-4,TRBV6-5,.,.,TGTGCCAGCAGAGACCCAGGGTATGAAAAACTGTTTTTT,CASRDPGYEKLFF
TRBJ2-1,TRBV14,.,.,TGTGCCAGCAGCCAAGAAGTGAGCTCCTACAATGAGCAGTTCTTC,CASSQEVSSYNEQFF
TRBJ2-7,TRBV5-4,.,.,TGTGCCAGCCGAGGATGGGGCAGCTCCTACGAGCAGTACTTC,CASRGWGSSYEQYF
TRBJ2-1,TRBV19,TRBD2,.,TGTGCCAGTAGAGAGCGGGGGGGCCTCAATGAGCAGTTCTTC,CASRERGGLNEQFF
TRBJ1-2,TRBV6-1,TRBD1,.,TGTGCCAGCAGTGAGGGTTCAGGGGGCGGCGGCTACACCTTC,CASSEGSGGGGYTF
TRBJ1-1,TRBV9,.,.,TGTGCCAGCAGCGGCTCGCCGACAGGAGAAGCTTTCTTT,CASSGSPTGEAFF
TRBJ2-7,TRBV5-1,.,.,TGCGCCAGCAGCTTGTCGGGGAGCTCCTACGAGCAGTACTTC,CASSLSGSSYEQYF
TRBJ1-6,TRBV6-1,.,.,TGTGCCGGCGGGGTCGGTAGTTCACCCCTCCACTTT,CAGGVGSSPLHF
TRBJ1-3,TRBV6-4,.,medium-sized,TGTGCCAGCAGACACGAGTACTGGTCTGGAAACACCATATATTTT,CASRHEYWSGNTIYF
TRBJ1-1,TRBV18,.,once,TGTGCCAGCTCACCACCGGAAAGGACCCGGACCACTGAAGCTTTCTTT,CASSPPERTRTTEAFF
TRBJ2-5,TRBV9,TRBD2,.,TGTGCCAGCAGCGTAGGCGGTAGCGGGGTTCTCCAAGAGACCCAGTACTTC,CASSVGGSGVLQETQYF
TRBJ1-2,TRBV27,.,.,TGTGCCAGCAGGCCAGGCTATAACTATGGCTACACCTTC,CASRPGYNYGYTF
TRBJ1-3,TRBV19,.,few,TGTGCCAGTAGTCTGAACAGGGCTGGAAACACCATATATTTT,CASSLNRAGNTIYF
TRBJ2-7,TRBV9,.,.,TGTGCCAGCAGCGTAGAGACCCTTGGGGAGCAGTACTTC,CASSVETLGEQYF
TRBJ1-1,TRBV5-1,.,.,TGCGCCAGCAGCTTGGGTTCGGGACACACTGAAGCTTTCTTT,CASSLGSGHTEAFF
TRBJ1-2,TRBV10-3,.,.,TGTGCCATCAGTGCAGGGGCGTCGAACTATGGCTACACCTTC,CAISAGASNYGYTF
TRBJ1-4,TRBV9,.,.,TGTGCCAGCATCCCAGGCCGGGGGGAAAAACTGTTTTTT,CASIPGRGEKLFF
TRBJ1-1,TRBV6-6,.,.,TGTGCCAGCAAGTTGGCAGGGGAGAACACTGAAGCTTTCTTT,CASKLAGENTEAFF
TRBJ2-7,TRBV7-9,.,.,TGTGCCAGCAGCCCCCCGTTCCCAGCGACCTACGAGCAGTACTTC,CASSPPFPATYEQYF
TRBJ1-4,TRBV27,TRBD1,.,TGTGCCAGCAGCTTTGGGGACAGGGTTCGTGAAAAACTGTTTTTT,CASSFGDRVREKLFF
TRBJ2-7,TRBV9,TRBD2,.,TGTGCCAGCAGCGTAGATGCGGCGACTAGCGGGGTCTTC,CASSVDAATSGVF